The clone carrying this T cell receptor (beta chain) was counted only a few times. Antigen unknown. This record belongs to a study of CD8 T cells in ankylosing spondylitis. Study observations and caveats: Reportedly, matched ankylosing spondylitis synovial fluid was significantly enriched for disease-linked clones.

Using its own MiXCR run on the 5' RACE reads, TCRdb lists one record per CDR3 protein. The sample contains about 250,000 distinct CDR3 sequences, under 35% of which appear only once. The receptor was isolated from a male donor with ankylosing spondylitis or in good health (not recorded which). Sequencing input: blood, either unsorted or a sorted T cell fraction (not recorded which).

The CDR3 nucleotides are TGTGCCAGCAGTTACTCGAGGGCAGAGTATGGCTACACCTTC. Translated, it gives CASSYSRAEYGYTF. The chain employs TRBV6-5 and TRBJ1-2; D gene unclear. The CDR3 totals 14 residues. Trimming pared 0 bases from V and 5 bases from J, leaving 10 bases between. In germline, CDR1 is MNHEY, CDR2 SVGAGI.